The clone carrying this T cell receptor (beta chain) occurred a few times. The CDR3 contains 16 residues. Trimming took 1 base from V and 2 from J, leaving 12 bases between them. The germline V gene has CDR1 SGHTA and CDR2 FQGNSA. The sample is drawn from a study of T cells in Graves' hyperthyroidism and ophthalmopathy. RNA transcripts served as the template for amplifying TCR beta CDR3 regions. TCR CDR3 underwent first-round RT-PCR with the HTBI primer set. TCRdb analysed the multiplex PCR reads with MiXCR anew, one entry per CDR3 protein. The data show about 500,000 distinct CDR3 sequences, more than 15% seen once.

The sequence came from a woman aged 18 to 35 with Graves' ophthalmopathy. Sequencing input: blood. The chain has TRBV7-2 and TRBJ1-3; D not resolved. CDR3 DNA sequence: TGTGCCAGCAGCTTAGGGAACAAGGTGGCTGGAAACACCATATATTTT. Translation gives CASSLGNKVAGNTIYF.